This T cell receptor (beta chain) was sequenced during a study of cytomegalovirus exposure and HLA in healthy donors. PCR used 60 Vbeta primers and 13 Jbeta primers. Repertoires were generated with immunoSEQ multiplex PCR, while TCRdb's copy carries only in-frame clones and drops some. The sample lists under 200,000 clones, 65% to 85% occurring once. Turning to this clone: Its specificity is unknown.

General study findings and limits: For most TCR beta V segments, an earlier analysis put the productive rate at about 87% or about 30% of the time. According to a later analysis, most TCR beta chains associated with CMV appeared HLA-restricted. Near-uniform donor sequencing depth was presumed by presence/absence analyses.

The CDR3 loop spans 16 amino acids. Trimming took 6 bases from V and 0 from J, leaving 18 bases between them. CDR1 and CDR2 (germline): MNHEY, SMNVEV (reference sequence). The chain recombines TRBV27 with TRBJ2-7; possibly TRBD2 for D (6 bases). Source material: PBMCs. This receptor was identified in a male donor in good health and CMV-seropositive. CDR3 residues: CASSPLGVGLSYEQYF. CDR3 bases: TGTGCCAGCAGCCCCCTCGGGGTGGGACTCTCCTACGAGCAGTACTTC.